Listed below are T cell receptor beta chains from one sample, sequenced in a study of blood T cell repertoires in COVID-19. Sequencing used immunoSEQ multiplex PCR; TCRdb keeps in-frame clones, though not all of them. The data hold about 210,000 clones, with 92% observed a single time. Input material: peripheral blood. These receptors originate from a young man with acute or convalescent COVID-19. Each CDR3 is given with its conserved first and last residue. Fields, in order: D gene, J gene, V gene, clone size, CDR3 DNA, CDR3 protein. D genes are given only for firm matches. Size tells how often a clone was seen (once, few, many) or the class of an expanded clone, and some rows leave it out.

TRBD1 TRBJ1-6 TRBV28 few TGTGCCAGCAGTTTCCGGGGACAGACCTATTCACCCCTCCACTTT CASSFRGQTYSPLHF
. TRBJ2-1 TRBV27 once TGTGCCAGCAGTCCAACAGAAACCTACAATGAGCAGTTCTTC CASSPTETYNEQFF
. TRBJ1-3 TRBV12-3/TRBV12-4 . TGTGCCAGCAGTTTCGCGGGCACCATATATTTT CASSFAGTIYF
. TRBJ2-7 TRBV6-6 . TGTGCCAGCAGTTACAAGAGCTACTACGAGCAGTACTTC CASSYKSYYEQYF
TRBD1 TRBJ1-4 TRBV7-2 once TGTGCCAGCAGCCCCGACAGGGCTCATGAAAAACTGTTTTTT CASSPDRAHEKLFF
. TRBJ1-5 TRBV27 . TGTGCCAGCAGACGTAGGGGGGGTAGCAATCAGCCCCAGCATTTT CASRRRGGSNQPQHF
TRBD1 TRBJ2-7 TRBV15 . TGTGCCACCAGCCATTCGACAGGGGCCTACGAGCAGTACTTC CATSHSTGAYEQYF
. TRBJ1-5 TRBV7-2 . TGTGCCAGCAGCTTGGAGGTACGTGGACAGCCCCAGCATTTT CASSLEVRGQPQHF
TRBD2 TRBJ2-7 TRBV7-9 . TGTGCCAGCAGCCCCACCGGGACTAGCAGGTCCTACGAGCAGTACTTC CASSPTGTSRSYEQYF
TRBD1 TRBJ1-2 TRBV5-1 . TGCGCCAGCAGCCGAGGGACAGCATATGGCTACACCTTC CASSRGTAYGYTF
. TRBJ2-3 TRBV7-2 . TGTGCCAGCAGCTCCCGGACCGGGACTGGAGTTGGGGATTCGCAGTATTTT CASSSRTGTGVGDSQYF
. TRBJ1-1 TRBV2 . TGTGCCAGCAGACAGCAGACAGCCTCAATCTTT CASRQQTASIF
TRBD1 TRBJ1-1 TRBV19 . TGTGCCAGTAGTGAACAGGGGGAGAACACTGAAGCTTTCTTT CASSEQGENTEAFF
. TRBJ1-2 TRBV4-1 few TGCGCCAGCAGCCAAGTAGACCTTACAGGGAGCGATGGCTACACCTTC CASSQVDLTGSDGYTF
. TRBJ2-7 TRBV2 . TGTGCCAGCAGTGACCCGCGGGAGCAGTACTTC CASSDPREQYF
. TRBJ2-4 TRBV28 once TGTGCCAGCACCCTAGGGGGGGCCTTTAGCATTCAGTACTTC CASTLGGAFSIQYF
. TRBJ1-6 TRBV30 . TGTGCCTGGAGGATTTCGGTTAATTCACCCCTCCACTTT CAWRISVNSPLHF
TRBD2 TRBJ2-3 TRBV3-1/TRBV3-2 . TGTGCCAGCAGGAGCGGGACTAGCACAGATACGCAGTATTTT CASRSGTSTDTQYF
TRBD2 TRBJ2-2 TRBV5-4 . TGTGCCAGCAGCTTGGGAGGGAGGGCCGACACCGGGGAGCTGTTTTTT CASSLGGRADTGELFF
. TRBJ2-2 TRBV7-7 . TGTGCTAGCAGCCCTAGTGGCAGGGGGAACACCGGGGAGCTGTTTTTT CASSPSGRGNTGELFF
. TRBJ1-3 TRBV2 few TGTGCCAGCAGTGACCCGGACAGCCGATTTACTGGAAACACCATATATTTT CASSDPDSRFTGNTIYF
TRBD1 TRBJ2-3 TRBV4-1 . TGCGCCACTTCGGACAGGGAGTACACAGATACGCAGTATTTT CATSDREYTDTQYF
TRBD2 TRBJ2-7 TRBV13 . TGTGCCAGCAGCTGGCCGGGGGGGGAAAAACCTTACGAGCAGTACTTC CASSWPGGEKPYEQYF
. TRBJ1-1 TRBV5-1 . TGCGCCAGCAGGAGCGAGGTTCGGAACACTGAAGCTTTCTTT CASRSEVRNTEAFF
TRBD2 TRBJ2-7 TRBV27 . TGTGCCAGCAGTTACTTTGGGACTATCAGACACGAGCAGTACTTC CASSYFGTIRHEQYF
. TRBJ1-6 TRBV11-1 . TGTGCCAGCAGCTTGGACTTGGCGAGGCCCCTCCACTTT CASSLDLARPLHF
TRBD2 TRBJ2-3 TRBV5-4 . TGTGCCAGCAGCTTTCCTCTAGCGGGGGAGACAGATACGCAGTATTTT CASSFPLAGETDTQYF
TRBD2 TRBJ2-3 TRBV4-2 . TGTGCCAGCAGCCAAGTAGCGGGGGGGCCAGATACGCAGTATTTT CASSQVAGGPDTQYF
TRBD1 TRBJ1-3 TRBV23-1 . TGCGCCAGCAGTCTTGCCGCGACAGGGGTGGATGGAAACACCATATATTTT CASSLAATGVDGNTIYF
. TRBJ2-5 TRBV11-2 . TGTGCCAGCAGCTTAGTTGGGGGGGGCTTAGTCGAGACCCAGTACTTC CASSLVGGGLVETQYF
. TRBJ2-5 TRBV19 . TGTGCCAGTAGCAGGGGTGGCCAAGAGACCCAGTACTTC CASSRGGQETQYF
. TRBJ1-2 TRBV28 . TGTGCCACGACCTGGGGGCGTGGTAACTATGGCTACACCTTC CATTWGRGNYGYTF
TRBD2 TRBJ2-1 TRBV11-2 . TGTGCCAGCAGCTTATTAGGCGGGGGGCGCTACAATGAGCAGTTCTTC CASSLLGGGRYNEQFF
. TRBJ1-1 TRBV5-1 few TGCGCCAGCAGCTTGGGAGGGATAGTGAACACTGAAGCTTTCTTT CASSLGGIVNTEAFF
TRBD2 TRBJ2-7 TRBV3-1/TRBV3-2 . TGTGCCAGCAGCCAGTTAGCGGGGGGGCCCTACGAGCAGTACTTC CASSQLAGGPYEQYF
. TRBJ2-7 TRBV6-4 . TGTGCCAGCAGTGACTCGAGGCAGCCCTTGGACGAGCAGTACTTC CASSDSRQPLDEQYF
TRBD1 TRBJ1-6 TRBV28 few TGTGCCAGCAGTTTAACCGGGACAGCTAACCTCCACTTT CASSLTGTANLHF
TRBD1 TRBJ1-4 TRBV2 once TGTGCCAGCAGTGTGTCCAGGGGGAATGAAAAACTGTTTTTT CASSVSRGNEKLFF
. TRBJ1-3 TRBV18 . TGTGCCAGCTCATCACAGGTCACAATAGCTTCTGGAAACACCATATATTTT CASSSQVTIASGNTIYF
. TRBJ2-3 TRBV5-4 . TGTGCCAGCAGCTTGCCCACCGGGACAGATACGCAGTATTTT CASSLPTGTDTQYF
. TRBJ1-1 TRBV5-6 . TGTGCCAGCAGCCGGGATGGTCGTACGGACACTGAAGCTTTCTTT CASSRDGRTDTEAFF
. TRBJ1-5 TRBV2 . TGTGCCACCCACCCGGACAGAGCAAGCAATCAGCCCCAGCATTTT CATHPDRASNQPQHF
. TRBJ1-2 TRBV18 . TGTGCCAGCTCACCGAGTCAGGCCAAAAACTATGGCTACACCTTC CASSPSQAKNYGYTF
. TRBJ2-7 TRBV5-6 . TGTGCCAGCAGCTTGGGACTAGGCTACGAGCAGTACTTC CASSLGLGYEQYF
. TRBJ1-5 TRBV7-8 . TGTGCCAGCAGCTGGGGTAGGGGGATCAATCAGCCCCAGCATTTT CASSWGRGINQPQHF
. TRBJ1-1 TRBV13 . TGTGCCAGCAGCGCCCCCCCCAGGGGTGGCGGCACTGAAGCTTTCTTT CASSAPPRGGGTEAFF
. TRBJ1-4 TRBV28 . TGTGCCAGCAGTTTAAGGGGACAAGGTTTGGGGGTTAATGAAAAACTGTTTTTT CASSLRGQGLGVNEKLFF
. TRBJ2-2 TRBV19 . TGTGCCAGTACCGGAGGAGGGAGAGAACGGCACACCGGGGAGCTGTTTTTT CASTGGGRERHTGELFF
TRBD2 TRBJ2-4 TRBV6-5 . TGTGCCAGCAGTAGCGGGGGGGCGAACATTCAGTACTTC CASSSGGANIQYF
. TRBJ1-5 TRBV28 . TGTGCCAGCAGTGGATCCCAGGGGACTCAGCCCCAGCATTTT CASSGSQGTQPQHF
. TRBJ2-1 TRBV5-1 . TGCGCCAGCAGCCTACCCCCAGAGCGCAATGAGCAGTTCTTC CASSLPPERNEQFF
TRBD2 TRBJ2-7 TRBV28 . TGTGCCAGCAGCTCTCTTAGCGGGGGGGCGGTCGAGCAGTACTTC CASSSLSGGAVEQYF
. TRBJ1-2 TRBV18 . TGTGCCAGCTCCCAACCGGTAGACAGAGACTACACCTTC CASSQPVDRDYTF
. TRBJ2-3 TRBV11-2 . TGTGCCAGCATCCAAAAAGATACGCAGTATTTT CASIQKDTQYF
. TRBJ1-5 TRBV6-6 . TGTGCCAGCAGTTACGTTTCGAGCAATCAGCCCCAGCATTTT CASSYVSSNQPQHF
. TRBJ1-2 TRBV5-6 . TGTGCCAGCAGCTCAGACTATGGCTACACCTTC CASSSDYGYTF
TRBD1 TRBJ1-6 TRBV30 few TGTGCCTGGAGTAGGACAGGGATCTATAATTCACCCCTCCACTTT CAWSRTGIYNSPLHF
TRBD2 TRBJ2-1 TRBV5-1 . TGCGCCAGCAGCAACTCCGGGACTAACAATGAGCAGTTCTTC CASSNSGTNNEQFF
. TRBJ2-5 TRBV28 . TGTGCCAGCAGTTCGATCAGGGTCCGACAAGAGACCCAGTACTTC CASSSIRVRQETQYF
. TRBJ2-7 TRBV18 . TGTGCCAGCTCACCACTCCCCCCGGGGGGCCACGAGCAGTACTTC CASSPLPPGGHEQYF